The 8 T cell receptor beta chains listed next were all sequenced from one sample in a study of cytomegalovirus exposure and HLA in healthy donors. It was with 60 Vbeta and 13 Jbeta primers that the PCR ran. The method was immunoSEQ multiplex PCR; TCRdb's version includes in-frame clones alone and lacks a portion of them. The sample includes around 220,000 clones, about 80% of them seen just once. The specimen was PBMCs. Receptors were obtained from a man in his forties in good health and CMV-seronegative.

This chain uses TRBV14 with TRBJ2-1; TRBD1 agrees at 8 bases. Germline V lookup: CDR1 SGHDN, CDR2 FVKESK. J lost 8 bases, V lost 0 bases, and 6 bases had no gene match. The CDR3 has 15 residues. CDR3 region: CASSQESGGRDEQFF. Written as DNA, the CDR3 is TGTGCCAGCAGCCAAGAGTCAGGGGGCCGGGATGAGCAGTTCTTC. The full variable domain, its missing parts supplied by reference TRBV14 and TRBJ2-1, is EAGVTQFPSHSVIEKGQTVTLRCDPISGHDNLYWYRRVMGKEIKFLLHFVKESKQDESGMPNNRFLAERTGGTYSTLKVQPAELEDSGVYFCASSQESGGRDEQFFGPGTRLTVL.

The chain uses TRBV12-5 and TRBJ2-2, with 7 bases fitting TRBD1. V was pared by 5 bases and J by 3 bases, with 3 bases of the junction left unmatched. The length of the CDR3 is 14 residues. Germline V gene lookup returns CDR1 LGHNT and CDR2 FRNRAP. CDR3 residues: CASGRDSYTGELFF. The CDR3 DNA sequence: TGTGCTAGTGGTAGGGACAGCTACACCGGGGAGCTGTTTTTT.

The chain carries TRBV19 and TRBJ1-5; the D gene is possibly TRBD1 (5 bases). Between the trimmed V and J ends, which lost 7 bases and 5 bases, there was a span of 12 bases. In germline, CDR1 is LNHDA, CDR2 SQIVND (reference sequence). This CDR3 contains 13 residues. The CDR3, as DNA: TGTGCCAGTACCCCGACAGATTATCAGCCCCAGCATTTT. It is translated as CASTPTDYQPQHF.

This clone was seen once. The chain joins TRBV9 to TRBJ2-7, with D possibly TRBD1 on 7 matching bases. The V end lost 4 bases, the J end lost 7 bases, and 15 bases lay between the germline ends. The CDR3 runs 13 residues. Germline V gene lookup returns CDR1 SGDLS and CDR2 YYNGEE. The CDR3 spells CASSYRTGGEQYF. In DNA, the CDR3 is TGTGCCAGCAGCTACCGGACAGGAGGGGAGCAGTACTTC. Supplemented by reference TRBV9 and TRBJ2-7, the full variable domain reads DSGVTQTPKHLITATGQRVTLRCSPRSGDLSVYWYQQSLDQGLQFLIQYYNGEERAKGNILERFSAQQFPDLHSELNLSSLELGDSALYFCASSYRTGGEQYFGPGTRLTVT.

In regard to this clone: Because the CDR3 is missing its conserved closing phenylalanine or tryptophan, this is likely a read error. CDR3 region: CASSLGQFLYEQYL. The CDR3 nucleotides are TGTGCCAGCAGCCTGGGACAGTTTCTTTACGAGCAGTACCTC. The V and J genes are TRBV5-6 and TRBJ2-7; 7 nucleotides align to TRBD1. Germline loops: CDR1 SGHDT, CDR2 YYEEEE. The V segment lost 4 bases and the J segment 4 bases; nucleotides outside the gene matches: 8. The CDR3 length is 14 residues.

This clone has only a few counts. The V gene is TRBV4-3, the J gene TRBJ2-1; 7 nucleotides agree with TRBD2. Germline-derived CDR1 and CDR2 are LGHNA and YSLEER. The CDR3 length is 15 residues. J lost 6 bases, V lost 1 base, and 6 bases had no gene match. CDR3 loop: CASSQALAEFNEQFF. As DNA, the CDR3 is TGCGCCAGCAGCCAAGCGCTAGCGGAGTTCAATGAGCAGTTCTTC.

The genes are TRBV5-6 and TRBJ2-3; a possible D gene is TRBD2 (6 bases). Trimming shortened V by 3 bases and J by 7 bases, and 18 bases separated the two germline ends. Germline V gene data show CDR1 as SGHDT and CDR2 as YYEEEE. The CDR3 extends over 15 amino acids. This CDR3 is CASSSLATRGNTQYF. CDR3 nucleotides: TGTGCCAGCAGCTCCCTAGCGACTCGCGGGAATACGCAGTATTTT.

This clone was seen more than once but under ten times. In DNA form, the CDR3 reads TGTGCCAGCAGCTTAGAGGACTACACAGATACGCAGTATTTT. Protein sequence: CASSLEDYTDTQYF. V is TRBV7-2 and J is TRBJ2-3; maybe TRBD2 (6 bases). Trimming pared 1 base from V and 2 bases from J, leaving 7 bases between. The CDR3 has 14 residues. The germline V gene has CDR1 SGHTA and CDR2 FQGNSA.